This T cell receptor (beta chain) was sequenced for a study of shared clonotypes between healthy human individuals. Study overall: Donors, aged 18 to 49, were a couple of women and a few men.

Naive CD8 cells, CD45RO-negative and positively selected for CCR7, excluded terminally differentiated effector memory CD45RA+ cells. Donors included only healthy HIV-negative adults lacking recent acute infections or vaccinations. The CDR3 runs to 16 residues. Germline CDR1 MNHEY, CDR2 SMNVEV (reference sequence). V was clipped by 2 bases and J by 0 bases, with 14 bases between them. The assay ran at deep level. Genomic DNA (from each subset) was split evenly across several immunoSEQ plates. Repertoires were generated with immunoSEQ multiplex PCR, while TCRdb's copy carries only in-frame clones and drops some. The repertoire consists of roughly 2.1 million clones, with just over 90% occurring once and the leading ten covering over 1.5%.

This clonotype was obtained from a man between 18 and 35 years old in good health. Some clones in this sample may be carry-over from other donors' samples. Sequenced material: naive CD8+ T cells from PBMCs. The chain is built from TRBV27 and TRBJ2-7, with a possible D match to TRBD2 (6 bases). CDR3 amino acids: CASSLSSVDYSYEQYF. In DNA, the CDR3 is TGTGCCAGCAGTTTAAGCTCTGTGGACTACTCCTACGAGCAGTACTTC.